This T cell receptor (beta chain) was documented in a study of T cell responses to AZD1222 COVID-19 vaccine. Here immunoSEQ multiplex PCR was the method, and the copy in TCRdb shows in-frame clones only, minus some. The sample carries about 60,000 clones, around nine tenths recorded once. V was shortened by 1 base and J by 3 bases, with 7 bases between the two germline ends. Germline-derived CDR1 and CDR2 are SEHNR and FQNEAQ (reference sequence). This CDR3 contains 13 residues. The origin of this receptor is an adult who received the MenACWY meningococcal vaccine as a control. The rearrangement joins TRBV7-9 to TRBJ2-7; tentatively, D is TRBD1 (6 bases). The sample here was peripheral blood, taken 28 days after the second dose of the MenACWY control vaccine. CDR3: CASSLVDSYEQYF. In DNA form, the CDR3 reads TGTGCCAGCAGCTTAGTGGACAGCTACGAGCAGTACTTC.